Below are 25 T cell receptor beta chains sequenced from a single sample in a study of T cell changes during pregnancy in multiple sclerosis. Repertoires were generated with immunoSEQ multiplex PCR, while TCRdb's copy carries only in-frame clones and drops some. The sample consists of tens of thousands of clones, 93% of them appearing once. This sample comprised CD8+ T cells from peripheral blood mononuclear cells, obtained in the second trimester of pregnancy. The receptor source for this set is a female donor with multiple sclerosis, enrolled in a pregnancy study.

This clone was observed a single time. The chain is built from TRBV29-1 and TRBJ2-5; 10 bases line up with TRBD2. CDR1 SQVTM and CDR2 ANQGSEA come from the germline V gene. J was trimmed by 2 bases and V by 3 bases; bases with no gene match: 21. The CDR3 length is 20 residues. CDR3 loop: CSVDRHGSNLAGDPQETQYF. The CDR3 nucleotides are TGCAGCGTTGACCGGCACGGAAGTAACCTAGCGGGAGACCCTCAAGAGACCCAGTACTTC.

This chain uses TRBV13 with TRBJ2-1; 9 bases match TRBD2. J gave up 4 bases and V 5 bases, and 9 bases lay outside the gene matches. CDR1 and CDR2 (germline): PRHDT, FYEKMQ (reference sequence). This CDR3 is 16 amino acids long. In DNA form, the CDR3 reads TGTGCCAGCAGCCCTCATATGACTAGCGGTTACAATGAGCAGTTCTTC. It codes for CASSPHMTSGYNEQFF.

The chain links TRBV30 to TRBJ1-5, with 8 bases fitting TRBD1. This CDR3 is built from 14 residues. From germline, CDR1 is GTSNPN and CDR2 SVGIG (reference sequence). Losses at the gene ends were 5 bases for V and 2 bases for J; bases not matched to a gene: 5. CDR3 in amino acids: CAWAAGGGNQPQHF. The CDR3 bases are TGTGCCTGGGCGGCAGGGGGCGGCAATCAGCCCCAGCATTTT.

The V and J genes are TRBV7-2 and TRBJ1-1; TRBD1 is a possible D gene (5 bases). Germline assignment: CDR1 SGHTA and CDR2 FQGNSA. Trimming stripped 6 bases from V and 5 bases from J, with 16 bases between. The CDR3 length is 14 residues. CDR3 bases: TGTGCCAGCAGTTCCACAGGATTAGTAACTGAAGCTTTCTTT. Translated, it gives CASSSTGLVTEAFF.

The chain carries TRBV4-1 and TRBJ1-1, with D tentatively TRBD1 (5 bases). Trimming took off 1 base at V and 9 bases at J, with 15 bases between the two ends. Germline lookup yields CDR1 MGHRA and CDR2 YSYEKL. This CDR3 has 14 residues. In nucleotides, the CDR3 is TGCGCCAGCAGCCAAGTCGGGGACCTAGCGAAAGCTTTCTTT. Its protein is CASSQVGDLAKAFF.

The rearrangement joins TRBV27 to TRBJ2-7; D perhaps matches TRBD1 (5 bases). The V gene's germline CDR1 is MNHEY and CDR2 SMNVEV (reference sequence). This CDR3 comprises 13 residues. V lost 8 bases to trimming and J lost 2 bases, with 13 bases between them. Here the CDR3 DNA reads TGTGCCAGCCAAGGGGTGGACGCCTACGAGCAGTACTTC. It codes for CASQGVDAYEQYF.

This chain joins TRBV5-4 and TRBJ2-3; 8 nucleotides line up with TRBD2. The V gene's germline CDR1 is SGHNT and CDR2 YYREEE (reference sequence). Trimming removed 4 bases from V and 6 bases from J; junction bases left unmatched: 13. The CDR3 length is 16 residues. The CDR3 is CASSILRGGLSDTQYF. The CDR3 coding sequence is TGTGCCAGCAGCATACTTCGGGGGGGCCTATCGGATACGCAGTATTTT.

The chain recombines TRBV7-9 with TRBJ2-1; tentatively, D is TRBD1 (5 bases). The length of the CDR3 is 15 residues. Trimming shortened V by 4 bases and J by 6 bases, and 16 bases separated the two germline ends. Germline lookup yields CDR1 SEHNR and CDR2 FQNEAQ (reference sequence). The CDR3 region is CASSSRALAPNEQFF. The DNA of the CDR3 is TGTGCCAGCAGCTCCAGGGCCCTCGCCCCCAATGAGCAGTTCTTC.

This clone was detected only once. The chain couples TRBV2 to TRBJ2-5, with a tentative D call TRBD1 (6 bases). Germline loops: CDR1 SNHLY, CDR2 FYNNEI. Trimming removed 7 bases at V and 3 bases at J, with 21 bases between. This CDR3 spans 16 amino acids. DNA of the CDR3: TGTGCCAGCAACCCAACCAGGGGCAGGGGAGAAGAGACCCAGTACTTC. It is translated as CASNPTRGRGEETQYF.

The gene calls are TRBV5-1 and TRBJ2-1; 10 bases are shared with TRBD2. The junction had 13 bases not matched to a gene; V was cut back by 4 bases and J by 9 bases. The CDR3 has 16 amino acids. In germline, CDR1 is SGHRS, CDR2 YFSETQ. CDR3 region: CASSPRTSGGWGEQFF. The CDR3 coding sequence is TGCGCCAGCAGCCCGCGGACTAGCGGCGGGTGGGGTGAGCAGTTCTTC. The entire variable domain, with the rest obtained from reference TRBV5-1 and TRBJ2-1, is as follows: KAGVTQTPRYLIKTRGQQVTLSCSPISGHRSVSWYQQTPGQGLQFLFEYFSETQRNKGNFPGRFSGRQFSNSRSEMNVSTLELGDSALYLCASSPRTSGGWGEQFFGPGTRLTVL.

The rearrangement links TRBV4-2 to TRBJ2-7, with D possibly matching TRBD2 (5 bases). This CDR3 comprises 13 residues. V was pared by 0 bases and J by 5 bases, with 8 bases between. Germline CDR1 is LGHNA and CDR2 is YNFKEQ. The CDR3 loop is CASSQEPGNEQYF. The CDR3 nucleotides read TGTGCCAGCAGCCAAGAACCCGGGAACGAGCAGTACTTC.

The chain employs TRBV2 and TRBJ1-2, with 10 bases identical to TRBD1. Trimming at V came to 6 bases and at J to 3 bases, leaving 4 bases not matched to a gene. Germline CDR1 SNHLY, CDR2 FYNNEI. CDR3 length equals 14 residues. CDR3 sequence: CASRWTGGDYGYTF. For the CDR3, the DNA is TGTGCCAGCAGATGGACAGGGGGGGACTATGGCTACACCTTC.

The chain uses TRBV28 and TRBJ1-5, with D possibly TRBD1 on 5 matching bases. This CDR3 comprises 15 residues. CDR1 is MDHEN, CDR2 SYDVKM, per germline. V lost 2 bases to trimming and J lost 4 bases, with 12 bases between them. The CDR3 nucleotides are TGTGCCAGCAGTTTACGGGGGGTCGGGAATCAGCCCCAGCATTTT. Translated, it gives CASSLRGVGNQPQHF.

This clone was counted once. This sequence joins TRBV6-5 and TRBJ2-7, with TRBD1 matching over 10 bases. The CDR3 is 15 residues long. Per the germline V gene, CDR1 is MNHEY and CDR2 is SVGAGI. V was pared by 7 bases and J by 2 bases, with 8 bases of the junction left unmatched. The CDR3 bases are TGTGCCAGCACAGTCGTGGGACAGGGGACCTACGAGCAGTACTTC. Translated: CASTVVGQGTYEQYF.

The genes are TRBV29-1 and TRBJ1-2; TRBD1 matches at 7 bases. The CDR3 has 15 residues. J gave up 0 bases and V 6 bases, and 10 bases lay outside the gene matches. The germline gives CDR1 SQVTM, CDR2 ANQGSEA. CDR3 protein: CSVIMTGRTNYGYTF. In nucleotides, the CDR3 is TGCAGCGTGATTATGACAGGGCGAACTAACTATGGCTACACCTTC.

The chain has TRBV7-9 and TRBJ2-5, with 11 bases lining up with TRBD2. Per germline, CDR1 SEHNR and CDR2 FQNEAQ (reference sequence). This CDR3 has 14 amino acids. V dropped 6 bases and J dropped 3; count of bases not matched to a gene: 3. The CDR3: CASSQGLAEETQYF. In DNA, the CDR3 is TGTGCCAGCAGTCAGGGACTAGCGGAAGAGACCCAGTACTTC.

This chain uses TRBV15 with TRBJ2-2; unclear D gene. V was shortened by 5 bases and J by 5 bases, with 9 bases between the two germline ends. Germline CDR1 reads LNHNV; CDR2 reads YYDKDF (reference sequence). The CDR3 contains 13 residues. CDR3 amino acids: CATSSSRTGELFF. Written as DNA, the CDR3 is TGTGCCACCAGCTCCTCCAGGACCGGGGAGCTGTTTTTT.

V and J are TRBV5-4 and TRBJ1-2, with D possibly matching TRBD1 (5 bases). CDR1 SGHNT and CDR2 YYREEE come from the germline V gene (reference sequence). The CDR3 runs to 11 residues. V was shortened by 4 bases and J by 5 bases, with 6 bases between the two germline ends. For the CDR3, the DNA is TGTGCCAGCAGCCCAGGGTATGGCTACACCTTC. This sequence encodes CASSPGYGYTF.

CDR3 sequence: CASSYGPYNEQFF. As DNA, the CDR3 is TGTGCCAGCAGTTACGGGCCCTACAATGAGCAGTTCTTC. The chain carries TRBV6-5 and TRBJ2-1, with D uncertain. CDR3 length: 13 amino acids. Deletions cut 2 bases from V and 2 bases from J, with 4 bases between. Germline V CDR1 and CDR2: MNHEY, SVGAGI.

This clone was observed many times. The chain has TRBV7-9 and TRBJ2-7, with D uncertain. Looked up from germline, CDR1 is SEHNR and CDR2 is FQNEAQ (reference sequence). This CDR3 contains 13 residues. V was trimmed by 3 bases and J by 3 bases, leaving 9 bases between them. For the CDR3, the DNA is TGTGCCAGCAGCTTGGAACAGCTCTACGAGCAGTACTTC. Residues: CASSLEQLYEQYF.

V and J are TRBV19 and TRBJ2-7, with 7 nucleotides matching TRBD1. The length of the CDR3 is 15 residues. CDR1 LNHDA and CDR2 SQIVND come from the germline V gene (reference sequence). V dropped 5 bases and J dropped 0; count of bases not matched to a gene: 7. CDR3: CASSAGQDSSYEQYF. The CDR3 DNA sequence: TGTGCCAGTAGTGCCGGACAGGATAGCTCCTACGAGCAGTACTTC. Full variable domain (outside the CDR3, taken from reference TRBV19 and TRBJ2-7): DGGITQSPKYLFRKEGQNVTLSCEQNLNHDAMYWYRQDPGQGLRLIYYSQIVNDFQKGDIAEGYSVSREKKESFPLTVTSAQKNPTAFYLCASSAGQDSSYEQYFGPGTRLTVT.

The chain employs TRBV5-4 and TRBJ2-7, with 9 bases matching TRBD2. Germline CDR1 is SGHNT and CDR2 is YYREEE (reference sequence). This CDR3 is 13 amino acids long. V shed 3 bases and J 7 bases; nucleotides not matched to a gene: 5. CDR3 sequence reads: CASSSSLAGEQYF. The CDR3 DNA sequence: TGTGCCAGCAGCTCCTCACTAGCGGGTGAGCAGTACTTC.

The sample holds a few counts of this clone. The gene calls are TRBV5-1 and TRBJ1-1; D remains ambiguous. Germline V gene data show CDR1 as SGHRS and CDR2 as YFSETQ. This CDR3 comprises 13 residues. V was clipped by 4 bases and J by 0 bases, with 7 bases between them. The CDR3 loop reads CASSIDMNTEAFF. Written as DNA, the CDR3 is TGCGCCAGCAGCATCGACATGAACACTGAAGCTTTCTTT.

The genes are TRBV4-1 and TRBJ1-5; 9 bases agree with TRBD1. Germline V gene data show CDR1 as MGHRA and CDR2 as YSYEKL. Germline trimming cut 2 bases from V and 7 bases from J; bases unmatched to any gene: 6. The CDR3 spans 15 residues. As DNA, the CDR3 is TGCGCCAGCAGCCAACTTACAGGGGGCGGACAGCCCCAGCATTTT. Translating it yields CASSQLTGGGQPQHF.

The rearrangement joins TRBV7-2 to TRBJ2-7; 10 nucleotides agree with TRBD2. The germline CDR1 and CDR2 sequences are SGHTA and FQGNSA. Losses at the gene ends were 2 bases for V and 2 bases for J; bases not matched to a gene: 6. The CDR3 is made up of 16 amino acids. This chain's CDR3 is CASSLSIAGGPYEQYF. CDR3 nucleotides: TGTGCCAGCAGCTTAAGTATAGCGGGGGGACCCTACGAGCAGTACTTC.